These 30 T cell receptor beta chains originate from one sample sequenced in a study of PD-1 blockade in classical Hodgkin lymphoma. Autologous stem cell transplantation was followed by relapse in every patient, and brentuximab vedotin exposure varied. TCRdb's copy holds only in-frame clones and misses some; the assay was immunoSEQ multiplex PCR. This sample has about 84,000 clones, with 75% to 90% found just once. The material was peripheral blood mononuclear cells (PBMCs), obtained at baseline. These receptors were collected from a human donor with classical Hodgkin lymphoma.

V and J are TRBV1 and TRBJ1-5. TRBV1 is labeled a pseudogene. This CDR3 region has 9 residues. CDR3 residues: CTSKQPQHF. The CDR3 nucleotides read TGCACCAGCAAACAGCCCCAGCATTTT.

The V and J genes are TRBV19 and TRBJ1-5; 9 bases line up with TRBD1. The CDR3 consists of 14 residues. CDR1 and CDR2 (germline): LNHDA, SQIVND (reference sequence). The ends lost 6 bases at V and 3 bases at J; junction bases unmatched: 3. CDR3 nucleotide sequence: TGTGCCAGTAGCAGGACAGGGGACAATCAGCCCCAGCATTTT. Its protein product is CASSRTGDNQPQHF.

The rearrangement links TRBV13 to TRBJ2-7; D not resolved. This CDR3 region has 11 residues. V was clipped by 5 bases and J by 3 bases, with 5 bases between them. Germline V CDR1 and CDR2: PRHDT, FYEKMQ (reference sequence). The CDR3 DNA follows: TGTGCCAGCAGCCCGCGCTACGAGCAGTACTTC. Translating gives CASSPRYEQYF. Full variable domain (missing parts from reference TRBV13 and TRBJ2-7): AAGVIQSPRHLIKEKRETATLKCYPIPRHDTVYWYQQGPGQDPQFLISFYEKMQSDKGSIPDRFSAQQFSDYHSELNMSSLELGDSALYFCASSPRYEQYFGPGTRLTVT.

The chain carries TRBV2 and TRBJ1-5; perhaps TRBD1 as D (5 bases). The CDR3 is 14 amino acids. The germline V and J ends were trimmed by 3 bases and 6 bases, with 12 bases remaining between them. Looked up from germline, CDR1 is SNHLY and CDR2 is FYNNEI. The CDR3 sequence: CASSDLQGTQPQHF. CDR3 in DNA: TGTGCCAGCAGTGACCTCCAGGGAACTCAGCCCCAGCATTTT.

This chain joins TRBV6-1 and TRBJ2-7, with a tentative D call TRBD1 (6 bases). V was cut by 4 bases and J by 2 bases, with 12 bases left in between. From germline, CDR1 is MNHNS and CDR2 SASEGT. CDR3 size: 14 residues. The CDR3: CASSGDNTPYEQYF. CDR3 nucleotide sequence: TGTGCCAGCAGTGGGGACAATACTCCCTACGAGCAGTACTTC.

The chain links TRBV5-1 to TRBJ1-1, with 7 bases that match TRBD1. The V gene end was trimmed by 3 bases and the J gene end by 3 bases; junction bases not matched to a gene: 8. This CDR3 is 15 amino acids long. Germline CDR1 reads SGHRS; CDR2 reads YFSETQ. CDR3 protein: CASSWGRGVDTEAFF. The CDR3 DNA is TGCGCCAGCAGCTGGGGCAGGGGGGTTGACACTGAAGCTTTCTTT.

The chain employs TRBV7-9 and TRBJ1-1, with no clear D. CDR3 length: 12 residues. The germline V and J ends were trimmed by 3 bases and 2 bases, with 4 bases remaining between them. The germline CDR1 and CDR2 sequences are SEHNR and FQNEAQ (reference sequence). CDR3 sequence: CASSLLNTEAFF. Here the CDR3 DNA reads TGTGCCAGCAGCTTGCTAAACACTGAAGCTTTCTTT.

This clone was detected a few times. The rearrangement links TRBV13 to TRBJ2-1; 7 nucleotides line up with TRBD2. The V and J ends lost 0 bases and 5 bases, in that order; junction bases with no gene match: 4. Germline V lookup: CDR1 PRHDT, CDR2 FYEKMQ (reference sequence). The CDR3 extends over 15 amino acids. The CDR3, as DNA: TGTGCCAGCAGCTTAGGACTAGCGACGAACAATGAGCAGTTCTTC. It codes for CASSLGLATNNEQFF.

This clone has just a few counts. The chain combines TRBV6-1 with TRBJ2-7; possibly TRBD2 for D (5 bases). V shed 0 bases and J shed 3 bases, with 9 bases lying between them. The length of the CDR3 is 14 residues. From germline, CDR1 is MNHNS and CDR2 SASEGT. Here the CDR3 DNA reads TGTGCCAGCAGTGAAGCTTCGAGCGGCTACGAGCAGTACTTC. Protein: CASSEASSGYEQYF.

V is TRBV19 and J is TRBJ2-6; no clear D. V was cut by 9 bases and J by 0 bases, with 12 bases left in between. Germline V lookup: CDR1 LNHDA, CDR2 SQIVND (reference sequence). The CDR3 consists of 15 residues. The CDR3 loop is CASSGLDSGANVLTF. CDR3 DNA sequence: TGTGCCAGCTCCGGGCTCGACTCTGGGGCCAACGTCCTGACTTTC.

This clone was detected only a few times. The chain carries TRBV14 and TRBJ2-7; 9 nucleotides agree with TRBD1. The CDR3 has 16 residues. Germline V gene lookup returns CDR1 SGHDN and CDR2 FVKESK. After removal of 2 bases from V and 2 bases from J, the junction contained 7 bases not matched to a gene. The CDR3 coding sequence is TGTGCCAGCAGCCAAACCGCGGGACAGGGAACCTACGAGCAGTACTTC. Its protein product is CASSQTAGQGTYEQYF.

The rearrangement uses TRBV19 and TRBJ1-5; 11 bases agree with TRBD1. With V trimmed by 4 bases and J by 7 bases, 6 bases remained unmatched. CDR1 and CDR2 (germline): LNHDA, SQIVND (reference sequence). The length of the CDR3 is 15 residues. The CDR3 DNA reads TGTGCCAGTAGTAGGCAGGGACAGGGGGGCCAGCCCCAGCATTTT. This encodes CASSRQGQGGQPQHF.

The CDR3 loop is CASSESTGQNEKLFF. Here the CDR3 DNA reads TGCGCCAGCAGTGAGTCGACAGGGCAAAATGAAAAACTGTTTTTT. This sequence joins TRBV10-1 and TRBJ1-4; 7 nucleotides agree with TRBD1. CDR3 length: 15 residues. V was pared by 0 bases and J by 5 bases, with 3 bases of the junction left unmatched. Germline V lookup: CDR1 WNHNN, CDR2 SYGVQD (reference sequence).

In the case of this clone: Other DNA sequences of this sample code for an identical CDR3. The chain couples TRBV7-2 to TRBJ2-5, with D possibly being TRBD1 or TRBD2 (5 bases each). V lost 3 bases, J lost 4 bases, and 9 bases lay in between. Looked up from germline, CDR1 is SGHTA and CDR2 is FQGNSA. CDR3 size: 13 residues. The CDR3 spells CASSFGGPETQYF. CDR3 nucleotides: TGTGCCAGCAGCTTTGGGGGACCAGAGACCCAGTACTTC.

The gene calls are TRBV9 and TRBJ2-7; a weak D match, TRBD2 (6 bases). This CDR3 contains 15 residues. Per the germline V gene, CDR1 is SGDLS and CDR2 is YYNGEE. Trimming took 0 bases from V and 1 from J, leaving 11 bases between them. The CDR3 is CASSVGVRGSYEQYF. CDR3 nucleotide sequence: TGTGCCAGCAGCGTAGGGGTACGGGGGTCCTACGAGCAGTACTTC.

This chain links TRBV7-9 with TRBJ1-1; possible D gene TRBD1, 6 bases. With 5 bases removed from V and 1 base from J, the gap between germline ends came to 14 bases. Germline CDR1 is SEHNR and CDR2 is FQNEAQ (reference sequence). There are 15 residues in the CDR3. The CDR3 sequence is CASSPLQGGNTEAFF. The CDR3 region has the DNA TGTGCCAGCAGCCCATTACAGGGCGGGAACACTGAAGCTTTCTTT.

The chain carries TRBV6-5 and TRBJ2-7; no definite D call. V lost 6 bases, J lost 5 bases, and 20 bases lay in between. This CDR3 has 15 amino acids. Germline loops: CDR1 MNHEY, CDR2 SVGAGI. The CDR3 protein is CASRPYKASRNEQYF. In DNA form, the CDR3 reads TGTGCCAGCAGGCCCTATAAAGCGAGTCGGAACGAGCAGTACTTC.

The chain carries TRBV11-2 and TRBJ2-2, with D tentatively TRBD1 (6 bases). There are 14 residues in the CDR3. Germline assignment: CDR1 SGHAT and CDR2 FQNNGV. V lost 4 bases to trimming and J lost 1 base, with 7 bases between them. CDR3 coding DNA: TGTGCCAGCAGCTCACAGGGGAACACCGGGGAGCTGTTTTTT. Its protein is CASSSQGNTGELFF. The full variable domain, in which reference TRBV11-2 and TRBJ2-2 provide the parts outside the CDR3, is EAGVAQSPRYKIIEKRQSVAFWCNPISGHATLYWYQQILGQGPKLLIQFQNNGVVDDSQLPKDRFSAERLKGVDSTLKIQPAKLEDSAVYLCASSSQGNTGELFFGEGSRLTVL.

V is TRBV4-1 and J is TRBJ2-5; D is undetermined. Germline CDR1 MGHRA, CDR2 YSYEKL. V was cut by 0 bases and J by 1 base, with 12 bases left in between. This CDR3 is 16 amino acids long. CDR3 nucleotide sequence: TGCGCCAGCAGCCAAGATAGGGTTGAAGGCCAAGAGACCCAGTACTTC. Translating it yields CASSQDRVEGQETQYF.

The chain has TRBV27 and TRBJ2-7; no clear D. Germline-derived CDR1 and CDR2 are MNHEY and SMNVEV (reference sequence). Between the trimmed V and J ends, which lost 3 bases and 2 bases, there was a span of 8 bases. The CDR3 extends over 13 amino acids. CDR3 sequence: CASSFRSTYEQYF. The CDR3 DNA is TGTGCCAGCAGTTTTCGGTCAACCTACGAGCAGTACTTC.

The chain uses TRBV10-2 and TRBJ2-3, with D maybe TRBD2 (6 bases). Germline V gene lookup returns CDR1 WSHSY and CDR2 SAAADI. This CDR3 has 16 amino acids. Trimming removed 2 bases from V and 6 bases from J, with 18 bases in between. CDR3 DNA: TGCGCCAGCAGTGAGATGGGCGGGGTCCCTTCGGATACGCAGTATTTT. Protein product: CASSEMGGVPSDTQYF.

The V gene is TRBV4-1, the J gene TRBJ2-1; 10 nucleotides match TRBD2. This CDR3 is built from 16 residues. In germline, CDR1 is MGHRA, CDR2 YSYEKL. Losses at the gene ends were 0 bases for V and 8 bases for J; bases not matched to a gene: 7. The DNA for the CDR3 is TGCGCCAGCAGCCAAGATCTGGGGCTAGCGGGAGATGAGCAGTTCTTC. Residues: CASSQDLGLAGDEQFF.

This chain uses TRBV6-1 with TRBJ1-1; D gene uncertain. Trimming removed 0 bases from V and 4 bases from J, with 12 bases in between. Germline V gene sequence: CDR1 MNHNS, CDR2 SASEGT. CDR3 size: 15 residues. The CDR3 loop reads CASSEALYSFTEAFF. In DNA, the CDR3 is TGTGCCAGCAGTGAAGCGCTCTACAGCTTCACTGAAGCTTTCTTT.

The V gene is TRBV14, the J gene TRBJ1-2; D gene ambiguous. The CDR3 is 15 residues long. Trimming left V 1 base short and J 2 bases short, with 11 bases between. Germline CDR1 is SGHDN and CDR2 is FVKESK. The CDR3 nucleotides read TGTGCCAGCAGCCAAGTGGCGGCAGGAAACTATGGCTACACCTTC. Amino acid sequence: CASSQVAAGNYGYTF.

The chain links TRBV4-1 to TRBJ1-5; 8 nucleotides agree with TRBD1. CDR1 and CDR2 from the germline V gene are MGHRA and YSYEKL. The CDR3 runs 18 residues. J lost 3 bases, V lost 0 bases, and 10 bases had no gene match. This CDR3 reads CASSQEPLDRGNNQPQHF. The CDR3 DNA reads as TGCGCCAGCAGCCAAGAACCCCTCGACAGGGGCAACAATCAGCCCCAGCATTTT.

This clone was found once. The rearrangement uses TRBV29-1 and TRBJ2-3; 10 nucleotides agree with TRBD2. This CDR3 contains 14 residues. V trimming: 6 bases; J trimming: 5 bases; junction bases outside the gene matches: 8. Germline V gene data show CDR1 as SQVTM and CDR2 as ANQGSEA. CDR3 residues: CSVFISGRVDTQYF. The CDR3 DNA reads TGCAGCGTGTTTATAAGCGGGAGGGTAGATACGCAGTATTTT.

The chain employs TRBV25-1 and TRBJ2-7; 7 positions match TRBD1. Looked up from germline, CDR1 is MGHDK and CDR2 is SYGVNS. Trimming took 5 bases from V and 2 from J; bases not matched to a gene: 3. The CDR3 extends over 13 amino acids. In nucleotides, the CDR3 is TGTGCCAGCAGTCCGGGACAGCCCTACGAGCAGTACTTC. The encoded protein is CASSPGQPYEQYF.

This clone was recorded a few times. The chain carries TRBV19 and TRBJ1-3, with TRBD1 identical over 7 bases. V gave up 10 bases and J gave up 4 bases; unmatched junction bases: 7. The CDR3 is made up of 13 amino acids. CDR1 is LNHDA and CDR2 is SQIVND in the germline V gene (reference sequence). The CDR3 region is CATREGAGNTIYF. The CDR3 coding sequence is TGTGCCACCAGGGAGGGGGCCGGAAACACCATATATTTT.

The chain links TRBV6-1 to TRBJ1-1; D remains ambiguous. V shed 2 bases and J shed 7 bases, with 8 bases lying between them. The CDR3 consists of 12 residues. The germline CDR1 and CDR2 sequences are MNHNS and SASEGT. CDR3 nucleotide sequence: TGTGCCAGCAGTGAAAAAACCAATGAAGCTTTCTTT. Its translation is CASSEKTNEAFF.

The chain couples TRBV9 to TRBJ2-2; 8 bases align to TRBD2. Germline trimming cut 0 bases from V and 5 bases from J; bases unmatched to any gene: 6. The CDR3 is 16 residues long. Germline V gene sequence: CDR1 SGDLS, CDR2 YYNGEE. This CDR3 is CASSVGAGGETGELFF. The DNA of the CDR3 is TGTGCCAGCAGCGTAGGTGCGGGAGGAGAAACCGGGGAGCTGTTTTTT.